The present entry profiles one T cell receptor beta chain with its context. The germline gives CDR1 SNHLY, CDR2 FYNNEI. The CDR3 runs to 13 residues. The V end lost 8 bases, the J end lost 6 bases, and 14 bases lay between the germline ends. This entry belongs to a study of blood T cells in healthy people across ages. A second PCR, run for about 6 to 11 cycles, used a sample-barcoded 5' primer plus a J-beta primer mix. TCRdb processed the 5' RACE reads anew with MiXCR; each CDR3 protein has one entry. Found here are fewer than 800,000 distinct CDR3 sequences, under 25% of them singletons; the top ten hold 3% to 4%.

The chain links TRBV2 to TRBJ1-5, with a tentative D call TRBD1 (5 bases). The sample consisted of blood. This clonotype originated in a man aged 70 or older in good health. The CDR3 DNA reads TGTGCCAGCGGTAATGGGGCCACTCAGCCCCAGCATTTT. Its protein is CASGNGATQPQHF.